The 9 T cell receptor beta chains below all came from one sample that was sequenced in a study of OX40 agonist ivuxolimab in advanced cancers. Data came from immunoSEQ multiplex PCR; TCRdb stores just in-frame clones and leaves some out. The data show about 36,000 clones, approximately 79% seen once. The sample consisted of CD4+ or CD8+ T cells sorted from blood, taken in a trial of the OX40 agonist ivuxolimab. The receptors derive from an adult with an advanced solid tumor such as melanoma, head and neck, liver or kidney cancer.

The V call is TRBV19, the J call TRBJ2-7; possibly TRBD2 for D (6 bases). The CDR3 totals 16 residues. Germline loops: CDR1 LNHDA, CDR2 SQIVND (reference sequence). Deletions cut 6 bases from V and 6 bases from J, with 24 bases between. As DNA, the CDR3 is TGTGCCAGTAGCAAAACGGGACTCAATAAGATCTTCGAGCAGTACTTC. Its protein is CASSKTGLNKIFEQYF.

There are a few counts of this clone. J is TRBJ1-5 and V is TRBV27; D gene ambiguous. Germline values: CDR1 MNHEY, CDR2 SMNVEV (reference sequence). CDR3 length equals 14 residues. Trimming shortened V by 3 bases and J by 0 bases, and 6 bases separated the two germline ends. As DNA, the CDR3 is TGTGCCAGCAGTTTTTCCGGTAGCAATCAGCCCCAGCATTTT. Translation gives CASSFSGSNQPQHF.

This clone was counted a few times. This sequence joins TRBV20-1 and TRBJ1-1; D gene unclear. Germline assignment: CDR1 DFQATT and CDR2 SNEGSKA (reference sequence). The CDR3 covers 11 residues. The V gene lost 3 bases and the J gene lost 7 bases, with 9 bases spanning the gap. The CDR3 DNA follows: TGCAGTGCTAGGCATGGAGGTGAAGCTTTCTTT. It translates to CSARHGGEAFF.

V gene TRBV9 combines with J gene TRBJ2-5; TRBD2 might be the D (7 bases). Trimming removed 3 bases from V and 4 bases from J, with 19 bases in between. The germline V gene encodes CDR1 SGDLS and CDR2 YYNGEE. The CDR3 loop spans 16 amino acids. In DNA form, the CDR3 reads TGTGCCAGCAGCGGCGGGGGCGCAGGAGGGGGAGAGACCCAGTACTTC. It is translated as CASSGGGAGGGETQYF.

The chain combines TRBV19 with TRBJ1-2, with 7 bases aligning to TRBD1. Germline lookup yields CDR1 LNHDA and CDR2 SQIVND (reference sequence). V was clipped by 5 bases and J by 5 bases; unmatched bases: 2. There are 12 residues in the CDR3. The CDR3 here is CASSAGQYGYTF. CDR3 bases: TGTGCCAGTAGTGCGGGACAGTATGGCTACACCTTC.

The chain combines TRBV5-1 with TRBJ2-6; a weak D match, TRBD2 (5 bases). V lost 5 bases to trimming and J lost 0 bases, with 15 bases between them. This CDR3 comprises 17 residues. Germline assignment: CDR1 SGHRS and CDR2 YFSETQ. CDR3 nucleotides: TGCGCCAGCAGGGGTGCGGGCGGTGGCTCTGGGGCCAACGTCCTGACTTTC. This encodes CASRGAGGGSGANVLTF. Using reference TRBV5-1 and TRBJ2-6 for the parts outside the CDR3, the full variable domain is KAGVTQTPRYLIKTRGQQVTLSCSPISGHRSVSWYQQTPGQGLQFLFEYFSETQRNKGNFPGRFSGRQFSNSRSEMNVSTLELGDSALYLCASRGAGGGSGANVLTFGAGSRLTVL.

The gene calls are TRBV2 and TRBJ2-1, with D perhaps TRBD2 (5 bases). The CDR3 covers 11 residues. CDR1 and CDR2 (germline): SNHLY, FYNNEI. Trimming took off 7 bases at V and 5 bases at J, with 6 bases between the two ends. CDR3 in amino acids: CASNGNNEQFF. Written as DNA, the CDR3 is TGTGCCAGCAACGGGAACAATGAGCAGTTCTTC.

The gene calls are TRBV4-1 and TRBJ1-2; D gene ambiguous. From germline, CDR1 is MGHRA and CDR2 YSYEKL. V was pared by 1 base and J by 8 bases, with 11 bases between. The CDR3 contains 13 residues. CDR3 in DNA: TGCGCCAGCAGCCAAGTCGGTATCTTGGGCTACACCTTC. Translated, it gives CASSQVGILGYTF.

This clone was detected only a few times. J is TRBJ1-3 and V is TRBV4-2; D is perhaps TRBD1 (5 bases). The V gene lost 0 bases and the J gene lost 0 bases, with 15 bases spanning the gap. The CDR3 length is 18 residues. CDR1 LGHNA and CDR2 YNFKEQ come from the germline V gene. The CDR3 region is CASSQDGAAGHSGNTIYF. In DNA form, the CDR3 reads TGTGCCAGCAGCCAAGATGGGGCCGCGGGTCACTCTGGAAACACCATATATTTT.